Below, 29 T cell receptor beta chains from the same sample are listed, as sequenced in a study of a mutant IDH1 vaccine in newly diagnosed glioma. The sample's time point: week 47, end of study. Vaccination used 300 ug of mutant IDH1 20-mer peptide per dose, with topical imiquimod. Clones were sequenced by immunoSEQ multiplex PCR, and TCRdb holds only the in-frame ones, with some missing. The sample consists of fewer than 35,000 clones, 65% to 85% of them appearing once. These TCRs' antigens remain unknown. The sequencing here drew on PBMCs, taken from a glioma patient whose treatment included an IDH1 peptide vaccine. The receptors shown here come from a man aged 25-40 years with glioma.

This clone has only a few counts. The genes are TRBV28 and TRBJ2-1; 8 positions match TRBD1. The CDR3 has 15 amino acids. With 5 bases clipped from V and 7 bases from J, the junction kept 10 bases outside the gene matches. Germline CDR1 reads MDHEN; CDR2 reads SYDVKM. The CDR3 DNA reads as TGTGCCAGCAGTCGCAGGGGGCCTGGGGAAAATGAGCAGTTCTTC. It translates to CASSRRGPGENEQFF.

This clone was counted between two and nine times. The V call is TRBV10-3, the J call TRBJ1-1, with 8 positions matching TRBD1. Germline-derived CDR1 and CDR2 are ENHRY and SYGVKD. CDR3 length: 13 residues. Germline trimming cut 6 bases from V and 4 bases from J; bases unmatched to any gene: 4. CDR3: CAISLDRGTEAFF. The DNA for the CDR3 is TGTGCCATCAGCTTAGACAGGGGCACTGAAGCTTTCTTT.

The chain joins TRBV25-1 to TRBJ2-5; D gene uncertain. The CDR3 length is 13 residues. The V gene's germline CDR1 is MGHDK and CDR2 SYGVNS. The germline V and J ends were trimmed by 2 bases and 3 bases, with 7 bases remaining between them. The CDR3 protein is CASSENREETQYF. The CDR3 DNA reads as TGTGCCAGCAGTGAAAACAGAGAAGAGACCCAGTACTTC.

The gene calls are TRBV28 and TRBJ1-4; maybe TRBD1 (5 bases). CDR1 MDHEN and CDR2 SYDVKM come from the germline V gene. Trimming took 3 bases from V and 8 from J, leaving 16 bases between them. This CDR3 comprises 15 residues. The CDR3 DNA reads TGTGCCAGCAGTTTGACCGGGACGGAGGGAGAAAAACTGTTTTTT. Translating gives CASSLTGTEGEKLFF.

The chain is built from TRBV7-9 and TRBJ1-4; maybe TRBD1 (6 bases). V lost 3 bases to trimming and J lost 4 bases, with 12 bases between them. Germline loops: CDR1 SEHNR, CDR2 FQNEAQ (reference sequence). The CDR3 is made up of 15 amino acids. In DNA, the CDR3 is TGTGCCAGCAGCTTGAACGGACAGCATAATGAAAAACTGTTTTTT. As protein: CASSLNGQHNEKLFF.

This CDR3 reads CASSYVLPNTGELFF. CDR3 bases: TGTGCCAGCAGTTACGTTCTTCCGAACACCGGGGAGCTGTTTTTT. The chain is built from TRBV6-6 and TRBJ2-2; no reliable D call. Germline V gives CDR1 MNHNY, CDR2 SVGAGI (reference sequence). Trimming pared 2 bases from V and 0 bases from J, leaving 7 bases between. The CDR3 loop spans 15 amino acids.

V gene TRBV2 combines with J gene TRBJ2-5; 9 bases are a match to TRBD1. The germline V gene encodes CDR1 SNHLY and CDR2 FYNNEI. The CDR3 runs 15 residues. Trimming removed 7 bases from V and 5 bases from J; junction bases left unmatched: 11. CDR3 nucleotide sequence: TGTGCCAGCATCAGACCGGGACAGGGAAGCGAGACCCAGTACTTC. This sequence encodes CASIRPGQGSETQYF.

The chain links TRBV6-1 to TRBJ2-2; 7 bases fit TRBD1. V lost 2 bases to trimming and J lost 3 bases; unmatched junction nucleotides: 15. The CDR3 runs 19 residues. From germline, CDR1 is MNHNS and CDR2 SASEGT. The CDR3 reads CASSEPPRPGQTYTGELFF. The CDR3 bases are TGTGCCAGCAGTGAACCACCCCGACCGGGACAGACTTACACCGGGGAGCTGTTTTTT.

The gene calls are TRBV6-1 and TRBJ2-7; D perhaps matches TRBD2 (6 bases). Trimming removed 0 bases from V and 2 bases from J, with 11 bases in between. The CDR3 has 15 residues. In germline, CDR1 is MNHNS, CDR2 SASEGT. CDR3 residues: CASSEARLAPYEQYF. As DNA, the CDR3 is TGTGCCAGCAGTGAAGCGCGTCTAGCGCCCTACGAGCAGTACTTC.

The V call is TRBV2, the J call TRBJ2-3, with 13 bases lining up with TRBD2. This CDR3 region has 16 residues. J lost 5 bases, V lost 6 bases, and 8 bases had no gene match. CDR1 and CDR2 (germline): SNHLY, FYNNEI. CDR3 sequence reads: CASRLPGLAGVDTQYF. CDR3 nucleotide sequence: TGTGCCAGCAGACTACCTGGACTAGCGGGGGTAGATACGCAGTATTTT.

The gene calls are TRBV6-1 and TRBJ1-5; the D gene is possibly TRBD1 (5 bases). Per germline, CDR1 MNHNS and CDR2 SASEGT. Between the trimmed V and J ends, which lost 3 bases and 0 bases, there was a span of 9 bases. The CDR3 has 15 amino acids. CDR3 sequence (DNA): TGTGCCAGCAGTGAGGGGGATTATAGCAATCAGCCCCAGCATTTT. Amino acids: CASSEGDYSNQPQHF.

The table lists this clone with a count of one. The genes are TRBV30 and TRBJ2-6; D gene unclear. Per germline, CDR1 GTSNPN and CDR2 SVGIG (reference sequence). This CDR3 comprises 13 residues. The CDR3 here is CAASSSGANVLTF. As DNA, the CDR3 is TGTGCTGCCTCCTCTTCTGGGGCCAACGTCCTGACTTTC.

The chain has TRBV14 and TRBJ2-7, with TRBD2 matching 8 bases. CDR1 is SGHDN and CDR2 is FVKESK in the germline V gene. V dropped 5 bases and J dropped 3; count of bases not matched to a gene: 6. The CDR3 length is 14 residues. The DNA for the CDR3 is TGTGCCAGCAGCGATAGCGGGACAAGCTACGAGCAGTACTTC. Translated: CASSDSGTSYEQYF. The variable domain in full, completed from reference TRBV14 and TRBJ2-7, reads EAGVTQFPSHSVIEKGQTVTLRCDPISGHDNLYWYRRVMGKEIKFLLHFVKESKQDESGMPNNRFLAERTGGTYSTLKVQPAELEDSGVYFCASSDSGTSYEQYFGPGTRLTVT.

The CDR3 here is CASSLETGINEAFF. As DNA, the CDR3 is TGTGCCAGCAGCTTAGAAACAGGGATAAATGAAGCTTTCTTT. V and J are TRBV7-9 and TRBJ1-1, with D tentatively TRBD1 (6 bases). Germline V gene sequence: CDR1 SEHNR, CDR2 FQNEAQ (reference sequence). This CDR3 has 14 amino acids. V was cut by 1 base and J by 7 bases, with 13 bases left in between.

This clone was observed once. The V call is TRBV30, the J call TRBJ1-6, with D unclear. The CDR3 consists of 15 residues. Germline V gene lookup returns CDR1 GTSNPN and CDR2 SVGIG (reference sequence). The V end was cut by 5 bases, the J end by 6 bases, with 17 bases between. The CDR3 region is CAWALVPRGNSPLHF. In DNA form, the CDR3 reads TGTGCCTGGGCCTTGGTCCCAAGAGGTAATTCACCCCTCCACTTT.

V gene TRBV6-1 combines with J gene TRBJ1-5; a possible D gene is TRBD1 (5 bases). The length of the CDR3 is 17 residues. V lost 0 bases and J 1 base, leaving 13 bases between the germline ends. Germline assignment: CDR1 MNHNS and CDR2 SASEGT. CDR3 sequence reads: CASSEAGWGSSNQPQHF. The CDR3 DNA reads as TGTGCCAGCAGTGAAGCCGGGTGGGGGTCGAGCAATCAGCCCCAGCATTTT.

This rearrangement joins TRBV30 to TRBJ1-2; D is ambiguous. The CDR3 runs to 10 residues. V was trimmed by 3 bases and J by 14 bases, leaving 13 bases between them. CDR1 and CDR2 from the germline V gene are GTSNPN and SVGIG (reference sequence). In DNA form, the CDR3 reads TGTGCCTGGAGCGGGGAGGAAAGTACCTTC. Translating it yields CAWSGEESTF.

The chain has TRBV5-1 and TRBJ2-6; no clear D gene. V was shortened by 7 bases and J by 4 bases, with 12 bases between the two germline ends. Germline CDR1 is SGHRS and CDR2 is YFSETQ. The CDR3 loop spans 14 amino acids. CDR3 loop: CASEVASGANVLTF. The CDR3 coding sequence is TGCGCCAGCGAAGTTGCCTCGGGGGCCAACGTCCTGACTTTC.

The rearrangement joins TRBV7-9 to TRBJ2-7, with a tentative D call TRBD2 (6 bases). This CDR3 has 14 amino acids. The V gene lost 2 bases and the J gene lost 5 bases, with 13 bases spanning the gap. Germline CDR1 SEHNR, CDR2 FQNEAQ (reference sequence). The CDR3 is CASSLSTGEDEQYF. The CDR3 DNA follows: TGTGCCAGCAGCTTATCCACGGGAGAGGACGAGCAGTACTTC.

This clone appeared a single time. The chain recombines TRBV30 with TRBJ2-3, with D perhaps TRBD1 (6 bases). Germline V lookup: CDR1 GTSNPN, CDR2 SVGIG (reference sequence). This CDR3 contains 13 residues. The ends were cut back, 8 bases at V and 2 bases at J, with 14 bases in the middle. DNA of the CDR3: TGTGCCCTCCTGACAGGCGACACAGATACGCAGTATTTT. Translating it yields CALLTGDTDTQYF.

The count of this clone is one. V is TRBV10-1 and J is TRBJ1-5; tentatively, D is TRBD1 (6 bases). V was trimmed by 4 bases and J by 0 bases, leaving 13 bases between them. The CDR3 contains 16 residues. Germline CDR1 and CDR2: WNHNN and SYGVQD (reference sequence). CDR3 sequence: CASSAQGLYSNQPQHF. For the CDR3, the DNA is TGCGCCAGCAGTGCACAGGGACTATATAGCAATCAGCCCCAGCATTTT.

J is TRBJ2-5 and V is TRBV29-1; 13 nucleotides agree with TRBD2. Germline CDR1 reads SQVTM; CDR2 reads ANQGSEA. The CDR3 contains 19 residues. Germline trimming cut 0 bases from V and 4 bases from J; bases unmatched to any gene: 14. CDR3 DNA: TGCAGCGTTGAAGATCGGGGGACTAGCGGGACTCTGGGGGGAGAGACCCAGTACTTC. Amino acid sequence: CSVEDRGTSGTLGGETQYF.

This chain links TRBV2 with TRBJ1-3, with D possibly being TRBD1 (5 bases). The CDR3 extends over 13 amino acids. The V gene's germline CDR1 is SNHLY and CDR2 FYNNEI. Trimming cost V 11 bases and J 4 bases, with 15 bases left between them. The CDR3 nucleotides read TGTGCCTCCGGGACGACGGAAGGAAACACCATATATTTT. Amino acid sequence: CASGTTEGNTIYF.

The chain carries TRBV7-2 and TRBJ2-1; weak D call: TRBD1 (5 bases). Germline CDR1 and CDR2: SGHTA and FQGNSA. The germline V and J ends were trimmed by 5 bases and 13 bases, with 15 bases remaining between them. The CDR3 is 12 amino acids. The CDR3 sequence: CASSPGLGEQFF. CDR3 bases: TGTGCCAGCAGCCCAGGGCTTGGGGAACAGTTCTTC. The full variable domain, in which reference TRBV7-2 and TRBJ2-1 provide the parts outside the CDR3, is GAGVSQSPSNKVTEKGKDVELRCDPISGHTALYWYRQSLGQGLEFLIYFQGNSAPDKSGLPSDRFSAERTGGSVSTLTIQRTQQEDSAVYLCASSPGLGEQFFGPGTRLTVL.

The V call is TRBV2, the J call TRBJ1-4; 7 bases align to TRBD1. There are 16 residues in the CDR3. J lost 0 bases, V lost 6 bases, and 7 bases had no gene match. Looked up from germline, CDR1 is SNHLY and CDR2 is FYNNEI. CDR3 loop: CASRVTGDATNEKLFF. CDR3 coding DNA: TGTGCCAGCAGGGTCACAGGGGACGCAACTAATGAAAAACTGTTTTTT. The full variable domain, rest sourced from reference TRBV2 and TRBJ1-4, is EPEVTQTPSHQVTQMGQEVILRCVPISNHLYFYWYRQILGQKVEFLVSFYNNEISEKSEIFDDQFSVERPDGSNFTLKIRSTKLEDSAMYFCASRVTGDATNEKLFFGSGTQLSVL.

The chain carries TRBV14 and TRBJ2-5; 8 bases agree with TRBD2. J gave up 5 bases and V 7 bases, and 3 bases lay outside the gene matches. Germline CDR1 reads SGHDN; CDR2 reads FVKESK. This CDR3 has 12 amino acids. The CDR3 protein is CASKGTRETQYF. The CDR3 DNA is TGTGCCAGCAAAGGGACTAGGGAGACCCAGTACTTC.

The table lists this clone with a few counts. V is TRBV5-1 and J is TRBJ1-5; 7 positions match TRBD1. There are 13 residues in the CDR3. The germline V gene has CDR1 SGHRS and CDR2 YFSETQ. V lost 0 bases and J lost 6; bases outside the gene matches: 0. In DNA, the CDR3 is TGCGCCAGCAGCTTGGAGGGGGCTCAGCCCCAGCATTTT. Its translation is CASSLEGAQPQHF. The full variable domain, in which reference TRBV5-1 and TRBJ1-5 provide the parts outside the CDR3, is KAGVTQTPRYLIKTRGQQVTLSCSPISGHRSVSWYQQTPGQGLQFLFEYFSETQRNKGNFPGRFSGRQFSNSRSEMNVSTLELGDSALYLCASSLEGAQPQHFGDGTRLSIL.

The V and J genes are TRBV10-3 and TRBJ2-6, with D possibly matching TRBD1 (7 bases). Germline CDR1 ENHRY, CDR2 SYGVKD. The CDR3 covers 15 residues. V lost 8 bases and J lost 2, with 13 bases in between. The chain's CDR3 is CAIQEGAPGANVLTF. CDR3 bases: TGTGCCATCCAGGAGGGGGCGCCTGGGGCCAACGTCCTGACTTTC.

This sequence joins TRBV10-1 and TRBJ2-5; D is uncertain. The V end was cut by 4 bases, the J end by 2 bases, with 8 bases between. CDR3 size: 13 residues. Germline assignment: CDR1 WNHNN and CDR2 SYGVQD (reference sequence). CDR3 DNA: TGCGCCAGCAGTGGAAATCTACAAGAGACCCAGTACTTC. This codes for CASSGNLQETQYF.